This T cell receptor (beta chain) was recovered during a study of blood T cell repertoires in COVID-19. Libraries were prepared by immunoSEQ multiplex PCR; TCRdb keeps only in-frame clonotypes and omits some of them. The sample includes some 200,000 clones, roughly nine tenths of them seen just once. The CDR3 runs to 13 residues. Between the trimmed V and J ends, which lost 8 bases and 8 bases, there was a span of 18 bases. Per the germline V gene, CDR1 is KGHSH and CDR2 is LQKENI. The chain employs TRBV18 and TRBJ1-1, with a weak D call TRBD1 (6 bases). The TCR originated in a woman aged 18-35 years who had recovered from COVID-19. Sequenced sample: peripheral blood. Here the CDR3 DNA reads TGTGCCAGCCTCCTTACTAAACAGGGCGAAGCTTTCTTT. As protein: CASLLTKQGEAFF.